Listed here are 7 T cell receptor beta chains from one sample, sequenced in a study of T-cell memory formation after mild COVID-19. TCRdb fed the 5' RACE reads into MiXCR, producing one record per CDR3 protein. The sample contains almost 35,000 distinct CDR3 sequences, about 7.7% of which appear only once. Sequencing was done on a sample of PBMCs or a T cell subset sorted from them (not recorded which). These receptors were collected from a man aged 18 to 30 who had mild COVID-19 (a few samples of this study predate the infection). Cell type and time point are not known.

This clonotype was observed many times. This chain joins TRBV10-3 and TRBJ1-1; unclear D gene. Per germline, CDR1 ENHRY and CDR2 SYGVKD. The CDR3 consists of 13 residues. The V and J ends lost 6 bases and 1 base respectively, with 9 bases between them. This chain's CDR3 is CAISRDPNTEAFF. The CDR3, as DNA: TGTGCCATCAGCCGAGACCCGAACACTGAAGCTTTCTTT.

The CDR3 is CASRLEGNQPQHF. The CDR3 DNA follows: TGTGCCAGCCGTCTAGAAGGAAATCAGCCCCAGCATTTT. The V and J genes are TRBV6-5 and TRBJ1-5; no definite D call. V lost 8 bases, J lost 4 bases, and 12 bases lay in between. Germline V gene sequence: CDR1 MNHEY, CDR2 SVGAGI. The length of the CDR3 is 13 residues.

This chain joins TRBV5-4 and TRBJ1-1; D unclear. The CDR3 runs 14 residues. The V gene's germline CDR1 is SGHNT and CDR2 YYREEE (reference sequence). V lost 1 base and J 5 bases, leaving 12 bases between the germline ends. CDR3 nucleotide sequence: TGTGCCAGCAGCTTGCGGGTCCCTGGGACTGAAGCTTTCTTT. It translates to CASSLRVPGTEAFF. Full variable domain (outside the CDR3, taken from reference TRBV5-4 and TRBJ1-1): ETGVTQSPTHLIKTRGQQVTLRCSSQSGHNTVSWYQQALGQGPQFIFQYYREEENGRGNFPPRFSGLQFPNYSSELNVNALELDDSALYLCASSLRVPGTEAFFGQGTRLTVV.

The chain has TRBV2 and TRBJ2-2; possibly TRBD2 for D (5 bases). V gave up 8 bases and J gave up 2 bases, with 9 bases separating them. Germline V CDR1 and CDR2: SNHLY, FYNNEI. This CDR3 comprises 13 residues. Here the CDR3 DNA reads TGTGCCAGCCTTAGACTAAACACCGGGGAGCTGTTTTTT. It specifies CASLRLNTGELFF.

The chain carries TRBV25-1 and TRBJ1-1; D is ambiguous. Trimming stripped 5 bases from V and 0 bases from J, with 7 bases between. Germline CDR1 is MGHDK and CDR2 is SYGVNS. CDR3 length equals 13 residues. The CDR3 DNA sequence: TGTGCCAGCAGTTTATTAATGAACACTGAAGCTTTCTTT. This sequence encodes CASSLLMNTEAFF.

This clonotype was observed at least ten times. This chain joins TRBV7-2 and TRBJ2-3, with 8 bases matching TRBD2. Germline CDR1 is SGHTA and CDR2 is FQGNSA. Trimming at V came to 3 bases and at J to 1 base, leaving 12 bases not matched to a gene. The CDR3 length is 18 residues. The CDR3 nucleotides are TGTGCCAGCAGCTTCGGTCGAGAGCGGGGGCCGGGCACAGATACGCAGTATTTT. It yields the protein CASSFGRERGPGTDTQYF.

V is TRBV9 and J is TRBJ2-2; D may correspond to TRBD1 or TRBD2 (5 bases each). Germline CDR1 and CDR2: SGDLS and YYNGEE. CDR3 size: 16 residues. The ends were cut back, 3 bases at V and 0 bases at J, with 12 bases in the middle. CDR3 bases: TGTGCCAGCAGCGGGTGGGGGACGGCGAACACCGGGGAGCTGTTTTTT. As protein: CASSGWGTANTGELFF. Together with reference TRBV9 and TRBJ2-2, the CDR3 gives the full variable domain: DSGVTQTPKHLITATGQRVTLRCSPRSGDLSVYWYQQSLDQGLQFLIQYYNGEERAKGNILERFSAQQFPDLHSELNLSSLELGDSALYFCASSGWGTANTGELFFGEGSRLTVL.